This is a list of T cell receptor beta chains from one sample in a study of T cell responses to AZD1222 COVID-19 vaccine. Profiling relied on immunoSEQ multiplex PCR, and the TCRdb table lists in-frame clones only, not all of them. The sample shows tens of thousands of clones, approximately 90% of them seen only once. Specimen: peripheral blood, collected 28 days after the second AZD1222 dose. The receptors come from an adult who received the AZD1222 COVID-19 vaccine. CDR3s include the opening cysteine and the closing phenylalanine or tryptophan. The D gene is left open where the match is weak. For some rows the clone size is stated as once, few or many, or as a class when expanded; others skip it.

V gene: TRBV6-5; D gene: NA; clone size: NA; J gene: TRBJ2-3; CDR3 DNA: TGTGCCAGCAGTTACTCGTCGGACGCAGATACGCAGTATTTT; CDR3 protein: CASSYSSDADTQYF
V gene: TRBV12-3/TRBV12-4; D gene: NA; clone size: NA; J gene: TRBJ1-2; CDR3 DNA: TGTGCCAGCACCTCAGGGGTTAGCTACACCTTC; CDR3 protein: CASTSGVSYTF
V gene: TRBV14; D gene: NA; clone size: NA; J gene: TRBJ1-3; CDR3 DNA: TGTGCCAGCAGCCAAGACCTCTCGGGAAACACCATATATTTT; CDR3 protein: CASSQDLSGNTIYF
V gene: TRBV4-3; D gene: NA; clone size: NA; J gene: TRBJ2-1; CDR3 DNA: TGCGCCAGCAGCCAAGGCTGGGGGGAAAAAATTCATGAGCAGTTCTTC; CDR3 protein: CASSQGWGEKIHEQFF
V gene: TRBV7-9; D gene: NA; clone size: NA; J gene: TRBJ1-2; CDR3 DNA: TGTGCCAGCAGCTTAGTACAGGTCTATGGCTACACCTTC; CDR3 protein: CASSLVQVYGYTF
V gene: TRBV7-2; D gene: NA; clone size: NA; J gene: TRBJ1-2; CDR3 DNA: TGTGCCAGCAACTCGCAGGGGAACTATGGCTACACCTTC; CDR3 protein: CASNSQGNYGYTF
V gene: TRBV19; D gene: NA; clone size: NA; J gene: TRBJ1-4; CDR3 DNA: TGTGCCAGTAGTAAAGTCCCTGGACAGTCTAATGAAAAACTGTTTTTT; CDR3 protein: CASSKVPGQSNEKLFF
V gene: TRBV7-8; D gene: NA; clone size: NA; J gene: TRBJ2-5; CDR3 DNA: TGTGCCAGCAGCCCCCACGAGGGAGCGGGTTTCGAGACCCAGTACTTC; CDR3 protein: CASSPHEGAGFETQYF
V gene: TRBV3-1/TRBV3-2; D gene: NA; clone size: NA; J gene: TRBJ1-6; CDR3 DNA: TGTGCCAGCAGCCAAAGACGGACAAGCACGAATTCACCCCTCCACTTT; CDR3 protein: CASSQRRTSTNSPLHF
V gene: TRBV27; D gene: NA; clone size: NA; J gene: TRBJ1-5; CDR3 DNA: TGTGCCAGCAGTTTAGGGTTCGCGGGGGGAAATCAGCCCCAGCATTTT; CDR3 protein: CASSLGFAGGNQPQHF
V gene: TRBV5-4; D gene: TRBD1; clone size: NA; J gene: TRBJ2-1; CDR3 DNA: TGTGCCAGCAGCCGAGAGACCAGGGGGAATGAGCAGTTCTTC; CDR3 protein: CASSRETRGNEQFF
V gene: TRBV5-1; D gene: NA; clone size: once; J gene: TRBJ2-1; CDR3 DNA: TGCGCCAGCAGCCTCATGAGGGGATCCTACAATGAGCAGTTCTTC; CDR3 protein: CASSLMRGSYNEQFF
V gene: TRBV28; D gene: TRBD1; clone size: few; J gene: TRBJ1-2; CDR3 DNA: TGTGCCAGCAGTTCCTCTAAATCGGACAGGGGTCGTGGCTACACCTTC; CDR3 protein: CASSSSKSDRGRGYTF
V gene: TRBV5-1; D gene: NA; clone size: NA; J gene: TRBJ1-6; CDR3 DNA: TGCGCCAGCAGCTTGGACAGGGAGGCCTCACCCCTCCACTTT; CDR3 protein: CASSLDREASPLHF
V gene: TRBV9; D gene: NA; clone size: NA; J gene: TRBJ2-2; CDR3 DNA: TGTGCCAGCAGGGCTCGGACTAACGCCGGGGAGCTGTTTTTT; CDR3 protein: CASRARTNAGELFF
V gene: TRBV2; D gene: TRBD2; clone size: once; J gene: TRBJ2-2; CDR3 DNA: TGTGCCAGCATCCTCCTTTTGGGACTAGGAGGGTTGAAGACCGGGGAGCTGTTTTTT; CDR3 protein: CASILLLGLGGLKTGELFF
V gene: TRBV9; D gene: NA; clone size: NA; J gene: TRBJ2-2; CDR3 DNA: TGTGCCAGCACCCGTAGTGGGGGGCCCGGCGGGGAGCTGTTTTTT; CDR3 protein: CASTRSGGPGGELFF
V gene: TRBV11-2; D gene: NA; clone size: NA; J gene: TRBJ2-1; CDR3 DNA: TGTGCCAGCAGCCCTGGGTTGGGCTCCTACAATGAGCAGTTCTTC; CDR3 protein: CASSPGLGSYNEQFF
V gene: TRBV28; D gene: TRBD1; clone size: NA; J gene: TRBJ2-3; CDR3 DNA: TGTGCCAGCAGTTCGACAGGGTTGTCAGATACGCAGTATTTT; CDR3 protein: CASSSTGLSDTQYF
V gene: TRBV5-1; D gene: TRBD1; clone size: NA; J gene: TRBJ2-3; CDR3 DNA: TGCGCCAGCAGCTTGGTCCCGGGACAGGGGATCACAGATACGCAGTATTTT; CDR3 protein: CASSLVPGQGITDTQYF
V gene: TRBV27; D gene: TRBD1; clone size: NA; J gene: TRBJ2-6; CDR3 DNA: TGTGCCAGCAGTCCGACAGGGGGGCTCTCTGGGGCCAACGTCCTGACTTTC; CDR3 protein: CASSPTGGLSGANVLTF
V gene: TRBV9; D gene: TRBD2; clone size: NA; J gene: TRBJ2-1; CDR3 DNA: TGTGCCAGCAGCGTAGCCCCAGGAGGTAGCGGGAGACATGAGCAGTTCTTC; CDR3 protein: CASSVAPGGSGRHEQFF
V gene: TRBV7-8; D gene: NA; clone size: NA; J gene: TRBJ1-6; CDR3 DNA: TGTGCCAGCAGCTTAGGCAGGAGCTCCTATAATTCACCCCTCCACTTT; CDR3 protein: CASSLGRSSYNSPLHF
V gene: TRBV20-1; D gene: TRBD1; clone size: NA; J gene: TRBJ1-1; CDR3 DNA: TGCAGTGCTAGGACAGGGTTAGAGGCTTTCTTT; CDR3 protein: CSARTGLEAFF
V gene: TRBV5-4; D gene: TRBD2; clone size: NA; J gene: TRBJ2-5; CDR3 DNA: TGTGCCAGCAGCTTATCTCCGGGGGGACACCAAGAGACCCAGTACTTC; CDR3 protein: CASSLSPGGHQETQYF
V gene: TRBV2; D gene: NA; clone size: few; J gene: TRBJ2-2; CDR3 DNA: TGTGCCATCCCCGGTGACTGGAACACCGGGGAGCTGTTTTTT; CDR3 protein: CAIPGDWNTGELFF
V gene: TRBV12-5; D gene: NA; clone size: NA; J gene: TRBJ1-6; CDR3 DNA: TGTGCTAGTGGTGTCCAGGGGAGTCTGAGCTCCTATAATTCACCCCTCCACTTT; CDR3 protein: CASGVQGSLSSYNSPLHF
V gene: TRBV7-9; D gene: TRBD2; clone size: once; J gene: TRBJ2-7; CDR3 DNA: TGTGCCAGCAGCCCCGGGGGGGGGCTCGGGCAGTACTTC; CDR3 protein: CASSPGGGLGQYF
V gene: TRBV28; D gene: TRBD1; clone size: NA; J gene: TRBJ1-6; CDR3 DNA: TGTGCCAGCAGTCTCCTCCGGGACAGCGAATTCCCTCAAGGAACCCTCCACTTT; CDR3 protein: CASSLLRDSEFPQGTLHF
V gene: TRBV28; D gene: NA; clone size: NA; J gene: TRBJ1-2; CDR3 DNA: TGTGCCAGCAGTTTAAGACCCGGGGGATCCTTTGGCTACACCTTC; CDR3 protein: CASSLRPGGSFGYTF
V gene: TRBV4-1; D gene: NA; clone size: NA; J gene: TRBJ1-4; CDR3 DNA: TGCGCCAGCAGCCAGACGGACAGTACTAATGAAAAACTGTTTTTT; CDR3 protein: CASSQTDSTNEKLFF
V gene: TRBV4-3; D gene: NA; clone size: NA; J gene: TRBJ2-2; CDR3 DNA: TGCGCCAGCAGCCAAAGGGGGGATCGGAACACCGGGGAGCTGTTTTTT; CDR3 protein: CASSQRGDRNTGELFF
V gene: TRBV11-2; D gene: NA; clone size: NA; J gene: TRBJ2-5; CDR3 DNA: TGTGCCAGCAGCTTACAAGAGACCCAGTACTTC; CDR3 protein: CASSLQETQYF
V gene: TRBV5-1; D gene: NA; clone size: NA; J gene: TRBJ2-1; CDR3 DNA: TGCGCCAGCAGCTTCATAGGAAATGAGCAGTTCTTC; CDR3 protein: CASSFIGNEQFF
V gene: TRBV7-2; D gene: NA; clone size: few; J gene: TRBJ2-1; CDR3 DNA: TGTGCCAGCAGCTTAGAACGGTCCTACAATGAGCAGTTCTTC; CDR3 protein: CASSLERSYNEQFF
V gene: TRBV5-1; D gene: TRBD2; clone size: few; J gene: TRBJ2-1; CDR3 DNA: TGCGCCAGCAGTGGGACTAGCGGGAGGGCCTACAATGAGCAGTTCTTC; CDR3 protein: CASSGTSGRAYNEQFF
V gene: TRBV28; D gene: NA; clone size: NA; J gene: TRBJ1-1; CDR3 DNA: TGTGCCAGCAGTTTATTGCGCGATCTCATGAACACTGAAGCTTTCTTT; CDR3 protein: CASSLLRDLMNTEAFF
V gene: TRBV5-1; D gene: NA; clone size: once; J gene: TRBJ2-1; CDR3 DNA: TGCGCCAGCACAAGGGGCATGCCCTACAATGAGCAGTTCTTC; CDR3 protein: CASTRGMPYNEQFF
V gene: TRBV5-8; D gene: TRBD2; clone size: NA; J gene: TRBJ2-7; CDR3 DNA: TGTGCCAGCAGGCGGGAGCCGTACGAGCAGTACTTC; CDR3 protein: CASRREPYEQYF
V gene: TRBV15; D gene: NA; clone size: NA; J gene: TRBJ2-2; CDR3 DNA: TGTGCCACCAGCAGGTACGGATCCGCGGGTACCGGGGAGCTGTTTTTT; CDR3 protein: CATSRYGSAGTGELFF
V gene: TRBV28; D gene: NA; clone size: NA; J gene: TRBJ1-2; CDR3 DNA: TGTGCCAGCAGTCAAACAGGACCCTATGGCTACACCTTC; CDR3 protein: CASSQTGPYGYTF
V gene: TRBV5-8; D gene: TRBD1; clone size: NA; J gene: TRBJ2-7; CDR3 DNA: TGTGCCAGCAGCTACGCGACAGGGTCATCCCACGAGCAGTACTTC; CDR3 protein: CASSYATGSSHEQYF